The 21 T cell receptor beta chains presented below share a single source sample, sequenced in a study of blood T cell repertoires in COVID-19. Some clones are missing from TCRdb's copy, which holds only in-frame ones; the method was immunoSEQ multiplex PCR. The sample includes roughly 190,000 clones, roughly nine tenths of them seen just once. The specimen was peripheral blood. These receptors all come from a man younger than 45 with acute or convalescent COVID-19.

V and J are TRBV7-9 and TRBJ1-4; 7 bases fit TRBD1. Germline CDR1 and CDR2: SEHNR and FQNEAQ (reference sequence). This CDR3 is built from 14 residues. J lost 2 bases, V lost 8 bases, and 5 bases had no gene match. Written as DNA, the CDR3 is TGTGCCAGCCTCCCGGACAGGACTAATGAAAAACTGTTTTTT. Residues: CASLPDRTNEKLFF.

The J gene is TRBJ2-7, the V gene TRBV5-1, with a tentative D call TRBD2 (5 bases). This CDR3 is 16 amino acids long. Germline values: CDR1 SGHRS, CDR2 YFSETQ. V was pared by 3 bases and J by 2 bases, with 18 bases between. The CDR3 DNA reads as TGCGCCAGCAGCTCCCCGGCGGGCCAGCCGCCCTACGAGCAGTACTTC. It codes for CASSSPAGQPPYEQYF.

J is TRBJ1-2 and V is TRBV12-3 or TRBV12-4; D remains unclear. Trimming removed 6 bases from V and 1 base from J, with 9 bases in between. CDR3 length equals 13 residues. The CDR3 nucleotides are TGTGCCAGCAGGGCCGGGAATAACTATGGCTACACCTTC. Translated, it gives CASRAGNNYGYTF.

The chain carries TRBV7-2 and TRBJ1-3, with unresolved D. V lost 5 bases, J lost 0 bases, and 14 bases lay in between. This CDR3 comprises 16 residues. CDR1 SGHTA and CDR2 FQGNSA come from the germline V gene. The chain's CDR3 is CASSRNPAISGNTIYF. CDR3 DNA sequence: TGTGCCAGCAGCCGTAACCCAGCGATCTCTGGAAACACCATATATTTT.

In this sample, this clone turned up once. CDR3 protein: CASRRLAGSYNEQFF. The CDR3 coding sequence is TGTGCCAGCAGGAGACTAGCGGGTTCCTACAATGAGCAGTTCTTC. The rearrangement links TRBV2 to TRBJ2-1; 10 positions agree with TRBD2. The CDR3 spans 15 residues. Germline lookup yields CDR1 SNHLY and CDR2 FYNNEI. The J segment lost 1 base and the V segment lost 6 bases, leaving 3 bases of the junction unmatched.

This clone was detected only a few times. J is TRBJ2-1 and V is TRBV6-5; the match to TRBD2 covers 12 bases. The germline V gene has CDR1 MNHEY and CDR2 SVGAGI. V lost 6 bases to trimming and J lost 8 bases; unmatched junction nucleotides: 5. This CDR3 is 14 amino acids long. The CDR3 protein is CASRLAGGRDEQFF. The CDR3 region has the DNA TGTGCCAGCAGACTAGCGGGAGGCCGGGATGAGCAGTTCTTC.

The rearrangement links TRBV28 to TRBJ2-6; no clear D. The V and J ends lost 5 bases and 1 base respectively, with 9 bases between them. CDR1 is MDHEN, CDR2 SYDVKM, per germline. The CDR3 has 15 residues. This CDR3 is CASSISRSGANVLTF. Here the CDR3 DNA reads TGTGCCAGCAGTATCAGTCGTTCTGGGGCCAACGTCCTGACTTTC. The full variable domain, with the rest looked up from reference TRBV28 and TRBJ2-6, is DVKVTQSSRYLVKRTGEKVFLECVQDMDHENMFWYRQDPGLGLRLIYFSYDVKMKEKGDIPEGYSVSREKKERFSLILESASTNQTSMYLCASSISRSGANVLTFGAGSRLTVL.

This clone has a single count. The rearrangement links TRBV4-1 to TRBJ2-3; weak D call: TRBD2 (6 bases). The CDR3 runs 15 residues. Germline V gives CDR1 MGHRA, CDR2 YSYEKL. The V end lost 0 bases, the J end lost 6 bases, and 13 bases lay between the germline ends. Written as DNA, the CDR3 is TGCGCCAGCAGCCAAGATAGACTGCGGGGCGATACGCAGTATTTT. Its protein product is CASSQDRLRGDTQYF.

The J gene is TRBJ1-6, the V gene TRBV6-5; 7 positions match TRBD1. In germline, CDR1 is MNHEY, CDR2 SVGAGI. The V and J ends lost 0 bases and 10 bases, in that order; junction bases with no gene match: 6. The CDR3 contains 15 residues. The CDR3 bases are TGTGCCAGCAGTTACTCGACAGGGTTACGGTCACCCCTCCACTTT. Protein product: CASSYSTGLRSPLHF.

CDR3 amino acids: CASGFRHGNRDISDTQYF. CDR3 coding DNA: TGTGCTAGTGGTTTTCGCCACGGCAACAGGGATATATCAGATACGCAGTATTTT. The J gene is TRBJ2-3, the V gene TRBV12-5; D perhaps matches TRBD1 (6 bases). The CDR3 runs 18 residues. From germline, CDR1 is LGHNT and CDR2 FRNRAP. Trimming pared 3 bases from V and 4 bases from J, leaving 23 bases between.

J is TRBJ1-4 and V is TRBV7-8, with D possibly matching TRBD1 (5 bases). From germline, CDR1 is SGHVS and CDR2 FQNEAQ. The CDR3 totals 15 residues. The V and J ends lost 2 bases and 8 bases respectively, with 15 bases between them. The CDR3 sequence: CASSLYELPGEKLFF. The CDR3 bases are TGTGCCAGCAGCTTATACGAGCTCCCAGGGGAAAAACTGTTTTTT.

The chain employs TRBV30 and TRBJ2-7, with D tentatively TRBD1 (5 bases). Germline V CDR1 and CDR2: GTSNPN, SVGIG (reference sequence). V was shortened by 1 base and J by 0 bases, with 7 bases between the two germline ends. This CDR3 spans 13 amino acids. Here the CDR3 reads CAWSADTSYEQYF. CDR3 in DNA: TGTGCCTGGAGTGCGGACACCTCCTACGAGCAGTACTTC. Based on the CDR3 plus reference TRBV30 and TRBJ2-7, the full variable domain is SQTIHQWPATLVQPVGSPLSLECTVEGTSNPNLYWYRQAAGRGLQLLFYSVGIGQISSEVPQNLSASRPQDRQFILSSKKLLLSDSGFYLCAWSADTSYEQYFGPGTRLTVT.

In this sample, this clone turned up a few times. J is TRBJ2-7 and V is TRBV6-1, with a tentative D call TRBD1 (6 bases). Trimming took off 4 bases at V and 4 bases at J, with 20 bases between the two ends. The CDR3 is made up of 16 amino acids. The germline V gene has CDR1 MNHNS and CDR2 SASEGT. The CDR3, as DNA: TGTGCCAGCAGTGTTTCCCCGACAGGACTCAGGTACGAGCAGTACTTC. Its protein product is CASSVSPTGLRYEQYF.

The chain joins TRBV28 to TRBJ1-2, with D tentatively TRBD1 (6 bases). The V end lost 6 bases, the J end lost 1 base, and 15 bases lay between the germline ends. Germline V gene data show CDR1 as MDHEN and CDR2 as SYDVKM. The CDR3 is 15 amino acids. This chain's CDR3 is CASRLPQQGNYGYTF. CDR3 in DNA: TGTGCCAGCAGACTACCCCAACAGGGTAACTATGGCTACACCTTC.

The chain has TRBV6-2 or TRBV6-3 and TRBJ2-3; 8 nucleotides align to TRBD2. With 2 bases clipped from V and 3 bases from J, the junction kept 19 bases outside the gene matches. This CDR3 has 20 residues. Germline CDR1 is MNHEY and CDR2 is SVGEGT. CDR3 in DNA: TGTGCCAGCAGTTACCTGCACGGGAGGGCCCCGACGACTTTGACAGATACGCAGTATTTT. It yields the protein CASSYLHGRAPTTLTDTQYF.

The chain carries TRBV7-2 and TRBJ1-6; 7 bases line up with TRBD1. The germline CDR1 and CDR2 sequences are SGHTA and FQGNSA. V was clipped by 5 bases and J by 19 bases; unmatched bases: 20. The CDR3 spans 15 residues. The CDR3 region has the DNA TGTGCCAGCAGCGATAGGGGGCGCGAGGGGACGAAGCTTCACTTT. Translating it yields CASSDRGREGTKLHF.

The gene calls are TRBV10-3 and TRBJ2-5; possible D gene TRBD1, 7 bases. From germline, CDR1 is ENHRY and CDR2 SYGVKD. This CDR3 has 19 residues. Trimming took off 2 bases at V and 7 bases at J, with 29 bases between the two ends. CDR3 DNA sequence: TGTGCCATCAGTGAGAAGGGACAGACCCTGACTGAGATCGGGAGGACCCAGTACTTC. Translation gives CAISEKGQTLTEIGRTQYF.

The V and J genes are TRBV30 and TRBJ1-1; D gene ambiguous. The CDR3 runs 13 residues. Trimming took 0 bases from V and 7 from J, leaving 12 bases between them. In germline, CDR1 is GTSNPN, CDR2 SVGIG (reference sequence). The CDR3 loop reads CAWSVQPGVEAFF. The CDR3 region has the DNA TGTGCCTGGAGTGTACAGCCCGGGGTTGAAGCTTTCTTT. The complete variable domain, with remaining parts taken from reference TRBV30 and TRBJ1-1, reads SQTIHQWPATLVQPVGSPLSLECTVEGTSNPNLYWYRQAAGRGLQLLFYSVGIGQISSEVPQNLSASRPQDRQFILSSKKLLLSDSGFYLCAWSVQPGVEAFFGQGTRLTVV.

The chain couples TRBV5-1 to TRBJ2-1; 7 nucleotides line up with TRBD1. CDR3 length: 15 amino acids. Trimming at V came to 0 bases and at J to 9 bases, leaving 9 bases not matched to a gene. Germline assignment: CDR1 SGHRS and CDR2 YFSETQ. CDR3 amino acids: CASSLGPGGGREQFF. The CDR3 nucleotides are TGCGCCAGCAGCTTGGGGCCAGGGGGTGGTCGTGAGCAGTTCTTC.

With regard to this clone: Other DNA sequences in this specimen translate into the identical CDR3. The V and J genes are TRBV5-1 and TRBJ2-5; 10 bases map to TRBD1. The CDR3 extends over 13 amino acids. J was trimmed by 5 bases and V by 3 bases; bases with no gene match: 1. Germline lookup yields CDR1 SGHRS and CDR2 YFSETQ. CDR3 protein: CASSSGQGETQYF. DNA for the CDR3: TGCGCCAGCAGCTCGGGACAGGGGGAGACCCAGTACTTC.

This chain uses TRBV15 with TRBJ2-3, with 12 bases matching TRBD2. Germline V gene lookup returns CDR1 LNHNV and CDR2 YYDKDF (reference sequence). V was pared by 3 bases and J by 2 bases, with 3 bases of the junction left unmatched. The CDR3 loop spans 16 amino acids. The CDR3 bases are TGTGCCACCAGCAGTGGACTAGCGGGGAACACAGATACGCAGTATTTT. Translated: CATSSGLAGNTDTQYF.